Listed here is a single T cell receptor beta chain. The sample belongs to a study of control samples from healthy donors and cancer patients. The table came from immunoSEQ multiplex PCR; TCRdb's copy has only in-frame clones and leaves some out. Of more than 25,000 clones in the sample, approximately 95% were seen once. From germline, CDR1 is GTSNPN and CDR2 SVGIG (reference sequence). This CDR3 has 16 residues. After removal of 0 bases from V and 4 bases from J, the junction contained 9 bases not matched to a gene. Sample: blood. The source of this sequence is a man aged 55 to 70 in good health. The V and J genes are TRBV30 and TRBJ1-2, with TRBD1 matching over 9 bases. CDR3 protein: CAWSVRDRDFSYGYTF. In DNA, the CDR3 is TGTGCCTGGAGTGTTCGGGACAGGGACTTCTCCTATGGCTACACCTTC.